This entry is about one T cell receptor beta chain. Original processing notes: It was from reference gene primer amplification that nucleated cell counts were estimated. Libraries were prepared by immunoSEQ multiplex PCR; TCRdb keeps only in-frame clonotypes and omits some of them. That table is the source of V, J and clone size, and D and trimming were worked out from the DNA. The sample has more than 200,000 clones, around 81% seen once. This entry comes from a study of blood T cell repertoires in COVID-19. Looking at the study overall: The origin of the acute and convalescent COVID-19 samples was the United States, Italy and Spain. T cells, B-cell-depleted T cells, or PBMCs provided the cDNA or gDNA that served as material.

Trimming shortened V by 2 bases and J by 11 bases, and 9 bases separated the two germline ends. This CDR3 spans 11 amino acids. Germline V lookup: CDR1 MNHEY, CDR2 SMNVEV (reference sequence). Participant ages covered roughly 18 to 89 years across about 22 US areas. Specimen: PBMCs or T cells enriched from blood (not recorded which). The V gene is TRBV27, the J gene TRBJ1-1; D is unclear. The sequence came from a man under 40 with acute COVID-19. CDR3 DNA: TGTGCCAGCAGTTTAGGTATGCGGGCTTTCTTT. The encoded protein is CASSLGMRAFF.